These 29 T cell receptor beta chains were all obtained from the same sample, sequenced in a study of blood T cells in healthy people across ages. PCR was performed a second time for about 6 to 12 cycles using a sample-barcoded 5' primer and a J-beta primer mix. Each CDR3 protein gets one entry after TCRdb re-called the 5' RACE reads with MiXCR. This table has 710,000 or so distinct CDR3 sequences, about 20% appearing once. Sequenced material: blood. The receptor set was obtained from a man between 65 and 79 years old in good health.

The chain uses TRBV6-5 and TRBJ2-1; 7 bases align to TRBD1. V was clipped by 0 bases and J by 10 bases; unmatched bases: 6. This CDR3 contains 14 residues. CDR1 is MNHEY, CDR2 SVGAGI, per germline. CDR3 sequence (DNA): TGTGCCAGCAGTTACTCGACAGGGCCAGTCGAGCAGTTCTTC. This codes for CASSYSTGPVEQFF.

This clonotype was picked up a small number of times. CDR3 protein: CASSQDLVSENYGYTF. The CDR3 DNA reads as TGTGCCAGCAGCCAAGATCTTGTCAGCGAAAACTATGGCTACACCTTC. This rearrangement joins TRBV14 to TRBJ1-2, with D unresolved. Deletions cut 0 bases from V and 2 bases from J, with 13 bases between. The CDR3 has 16 amino acids. Germline assignment: CDR1 SGHDN and CDR2 FVKESK. Full variable domain (outside the CDR3, taken from reference TRBV14 and TRBJ1-2): EAGVTQFPSHSVIEKGQTVTLRCDPISGHDNLYWYRRVMGKEIKFLLHFVKESKQDESGMPNNRFLAERTGGTYSTLKVQPAELEDSGVYFCASSQDLVSENYGYTFGSGTRLTVV.

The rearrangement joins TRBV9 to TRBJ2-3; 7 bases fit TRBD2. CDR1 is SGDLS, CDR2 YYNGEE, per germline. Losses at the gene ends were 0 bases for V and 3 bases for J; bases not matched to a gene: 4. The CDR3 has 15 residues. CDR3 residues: CASSVEPAGTDTQYF. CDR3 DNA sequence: TGTGCCAGCAGCGTAGAACCAGCGGGGACAGATACGCAGTATTTT.

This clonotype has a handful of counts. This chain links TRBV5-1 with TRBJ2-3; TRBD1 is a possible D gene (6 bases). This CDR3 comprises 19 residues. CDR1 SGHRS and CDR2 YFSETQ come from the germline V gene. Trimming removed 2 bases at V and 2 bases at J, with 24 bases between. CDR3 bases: TGCGCCAGCAGCTTTAGGGGGTCTTGGCCCCCGAGGGACACAGATACGCAGTATTTT. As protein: CASSFRGSWPPRDTDTQYF. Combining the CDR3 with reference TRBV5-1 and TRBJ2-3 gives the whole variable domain KAGVTQTPRYLIKTRGQQVTLSCSPISGHRSVSWYQQTPGQGLQFLFEYFSETQRNKGNFPGRFSGRQFSNSRSEMNVSTLELGDSALYLCASSFRGSWPPRDTDTQYFGPGTRLTVL.

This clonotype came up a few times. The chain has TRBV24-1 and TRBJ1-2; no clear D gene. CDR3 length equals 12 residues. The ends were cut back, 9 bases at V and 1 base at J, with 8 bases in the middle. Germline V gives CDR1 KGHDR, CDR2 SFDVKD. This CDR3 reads CATQGSNYGYTF. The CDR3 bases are TGTGCCACCCAAGGGAGTAACTATGGCTACACCTTC.

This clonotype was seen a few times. In DNA, the CDR3 is TGCAGTGCTGAGGGGTACAGGCCCCACAATGAGCAGTTCTTC. Protein: CSAEGYRPHNEQFF. V usage is TRBV20-1 and J usage is TRBJ2-5, with D perhaps TRBD1 or TRBD2 (5 bases each). Gene TRBJ2-1 matches the end of the DNA better, so the J call may be wrong. The CDR3 sequence is 14 residues long. In germline, CDR1 is DFQATT, CDR2 SNEGSKA (reference sequence).

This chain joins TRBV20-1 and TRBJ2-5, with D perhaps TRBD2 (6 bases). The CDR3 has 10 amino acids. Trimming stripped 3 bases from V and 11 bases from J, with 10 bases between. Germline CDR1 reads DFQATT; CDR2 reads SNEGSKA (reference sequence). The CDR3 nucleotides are TGCAGTGCTAGTGGGGAGGAGCAGTACTTC. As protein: CSASGEEQYF.

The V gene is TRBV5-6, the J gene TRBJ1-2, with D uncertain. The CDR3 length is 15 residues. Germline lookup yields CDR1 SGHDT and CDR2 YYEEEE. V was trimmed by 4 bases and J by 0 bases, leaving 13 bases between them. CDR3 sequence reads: CASSLWQVSNYGYTF. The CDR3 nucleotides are TGTGCCAGCAGCCTGTGGCAGGTCTCTAACTATGGCTACACCTTC.

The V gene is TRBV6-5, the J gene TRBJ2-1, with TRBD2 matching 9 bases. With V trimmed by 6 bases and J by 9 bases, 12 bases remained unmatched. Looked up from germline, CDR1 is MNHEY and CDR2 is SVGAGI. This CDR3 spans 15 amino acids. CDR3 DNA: TGTGCCAGCAGCCCGAGCGGGAGGCCCTCAAGTGAGCAGTTCTTC. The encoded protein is CASSPSGRPSSEQFF.

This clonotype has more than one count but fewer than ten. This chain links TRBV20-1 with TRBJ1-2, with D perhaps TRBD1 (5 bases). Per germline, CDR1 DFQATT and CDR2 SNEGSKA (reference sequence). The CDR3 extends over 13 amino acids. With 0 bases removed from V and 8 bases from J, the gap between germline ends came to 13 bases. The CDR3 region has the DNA TGCAGTGCTAGAGATCGCGGGGCAGACGGCTACACCTTC. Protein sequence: CSARDRGADGYTF.

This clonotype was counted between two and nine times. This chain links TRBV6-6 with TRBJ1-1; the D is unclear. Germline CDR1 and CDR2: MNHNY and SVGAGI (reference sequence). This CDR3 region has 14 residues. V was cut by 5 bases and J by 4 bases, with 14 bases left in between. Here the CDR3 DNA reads TGTGCCAGCAGTCGCTTCGGGGAGAGCACTGAAGCTTTCTTT. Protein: CASSRFGESTEAFF.

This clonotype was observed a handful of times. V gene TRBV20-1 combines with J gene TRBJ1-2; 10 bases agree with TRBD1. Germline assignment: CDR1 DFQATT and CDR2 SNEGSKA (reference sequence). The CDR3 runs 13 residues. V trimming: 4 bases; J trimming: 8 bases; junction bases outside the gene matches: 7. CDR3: CSAIPGQGFGYTF. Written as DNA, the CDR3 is TGCAGTGCTATTCCGGGACAGGGGTTCGGCTACACCTTC.

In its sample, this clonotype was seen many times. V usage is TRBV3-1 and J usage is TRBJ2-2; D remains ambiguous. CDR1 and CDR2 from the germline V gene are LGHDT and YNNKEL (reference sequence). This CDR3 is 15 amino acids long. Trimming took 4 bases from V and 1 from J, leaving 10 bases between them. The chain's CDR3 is CASSPRLLNTGELFF. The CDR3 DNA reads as TGTGCCAGCAGCCCCCGACTCTTGAACACCGGGGAGCTGTTTTTT. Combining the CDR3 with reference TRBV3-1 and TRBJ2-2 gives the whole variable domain DTAVSQTPKYLVTQMGNDKSIKCEQNLGHDTMYWYKQDSKKFLKIMFSYNNKELIINETVPNRFSPKSPDKAHLNLHINSLELGDSAVYFCASSPRLLNTGELFFGEGSRLTVL.

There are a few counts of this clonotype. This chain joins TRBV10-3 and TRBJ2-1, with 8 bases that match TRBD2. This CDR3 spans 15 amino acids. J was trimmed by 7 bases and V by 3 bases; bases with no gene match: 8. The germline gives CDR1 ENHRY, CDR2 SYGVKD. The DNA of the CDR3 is TGTGCCATCAGTGAATCGGCTAGCGGGTTTAATGAGCAGTTCTTC. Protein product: CAISESASGFNEQFF.

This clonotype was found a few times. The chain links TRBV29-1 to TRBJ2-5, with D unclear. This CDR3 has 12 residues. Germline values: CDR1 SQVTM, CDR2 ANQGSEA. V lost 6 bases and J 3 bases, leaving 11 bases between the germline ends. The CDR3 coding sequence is TGCAGCGTCGACGAGACTGAAGAGACCCAGTACTTC. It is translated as CSVDETEETQYF.

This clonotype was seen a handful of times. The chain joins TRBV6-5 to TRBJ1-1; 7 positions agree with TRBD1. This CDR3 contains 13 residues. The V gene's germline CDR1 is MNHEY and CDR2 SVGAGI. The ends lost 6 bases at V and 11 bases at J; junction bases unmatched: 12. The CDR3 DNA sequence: TGTGCCAGCAGAGGAGGGGGCAAGATTGGGGCTTTCTTT. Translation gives CASRGGGKIGAFF.

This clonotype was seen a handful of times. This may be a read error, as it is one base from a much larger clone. The CDR3 spells CASGLGLAGPGTQYF. DNA for the CDR3: TGTGCCAGCGGCTTGGGACTAGCGGGACCAGGTACGCAGTATTTT. The V and J genes are TRBV11-2 and TRBJ2-3, with 13 bases aligning to TRBD2. CDR1 and CDR2 from the germline V gene are SGHAT and FQNNGV. The CDR3 totals 15 residues.

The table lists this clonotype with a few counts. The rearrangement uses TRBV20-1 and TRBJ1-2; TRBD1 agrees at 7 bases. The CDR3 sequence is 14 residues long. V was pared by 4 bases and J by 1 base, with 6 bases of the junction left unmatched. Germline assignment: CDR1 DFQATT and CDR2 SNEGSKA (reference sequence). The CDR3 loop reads CSAIAGTVNYGYTF. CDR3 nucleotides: TGCAGTGCTATCGCCGGGACAGTTAACTATGGCTACACCTTC.

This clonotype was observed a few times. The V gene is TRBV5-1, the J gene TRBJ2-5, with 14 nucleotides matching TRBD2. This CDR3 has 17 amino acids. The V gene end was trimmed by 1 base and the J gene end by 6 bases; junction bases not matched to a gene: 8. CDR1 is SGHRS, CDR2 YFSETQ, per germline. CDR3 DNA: TGCGCCAGCAGCTTGATGGGACTAGCGGGGGACACGAAGACCCAGTACTTC. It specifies CASSLMGLAGDTKTQYF.

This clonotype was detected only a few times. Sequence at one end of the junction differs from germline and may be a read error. DNA of the CDR3: TGTGCCAGCAGCTCACCGTTAGCGGGCCTGAACACCGGGGGGCTGTTTTTT. Translation gives CASSSPLAGLNTGGLFF. J is TRBJ2-2 and V is TRBV7-2; TRBD2 matches at 7 bases. Germline loops: CDR1 SGHTA, CDR2 FQGNSA. The CDR3 is 17 residues long.

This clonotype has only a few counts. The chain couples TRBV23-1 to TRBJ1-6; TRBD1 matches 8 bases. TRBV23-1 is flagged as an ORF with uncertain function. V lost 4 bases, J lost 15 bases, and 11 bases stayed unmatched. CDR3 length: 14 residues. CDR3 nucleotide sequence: TGCGCCAGCAGTCCCTTATTCCGGGACAGGCTCCTCCACTTT. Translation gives CASSPLFRDRLLHF.

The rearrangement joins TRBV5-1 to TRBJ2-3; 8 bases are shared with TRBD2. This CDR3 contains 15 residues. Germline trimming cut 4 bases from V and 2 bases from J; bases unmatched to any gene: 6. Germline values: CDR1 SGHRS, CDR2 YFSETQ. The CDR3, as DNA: TGCGCCAGCAGCACCGGGACTAGTCCCACAGATACGCAGTATTTT. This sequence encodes CASSTGTSPTDTQYF.

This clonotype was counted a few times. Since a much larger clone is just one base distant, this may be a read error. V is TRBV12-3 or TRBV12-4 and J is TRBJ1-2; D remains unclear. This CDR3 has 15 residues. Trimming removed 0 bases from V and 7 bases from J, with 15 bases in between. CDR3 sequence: CASSLAMDVHSGYTF. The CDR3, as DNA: TGTGCCAGCAGTTTAGCGATGGACGTCCACAGTGGCTACACCTTC.

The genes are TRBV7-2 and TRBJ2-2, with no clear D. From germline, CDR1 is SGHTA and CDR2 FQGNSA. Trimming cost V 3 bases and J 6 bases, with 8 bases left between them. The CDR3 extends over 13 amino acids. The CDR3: CASSFQVPGELFF. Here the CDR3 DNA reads TGTGCCAGCAGCTTCCAGGTGCCCGGGGAGCTGTTTTTT.

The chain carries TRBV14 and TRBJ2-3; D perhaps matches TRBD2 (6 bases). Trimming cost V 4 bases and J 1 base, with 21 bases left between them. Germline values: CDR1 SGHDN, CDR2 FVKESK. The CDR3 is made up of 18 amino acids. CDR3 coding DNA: TGTGCCAGCAGCCGGGCGGGGCCCTTAGCGGCACGCACAGATACGCAGTATTTT. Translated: CASSRAGPLAARTDTQYF.

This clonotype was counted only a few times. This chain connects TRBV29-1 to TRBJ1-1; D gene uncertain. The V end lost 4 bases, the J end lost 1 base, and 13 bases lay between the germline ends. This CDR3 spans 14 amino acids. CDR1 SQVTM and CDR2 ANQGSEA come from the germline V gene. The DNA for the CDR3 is TGCAGCGTTGGGACGGGGTGGACGAACACTGAAGCTTTCTTT. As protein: CSVGTGWTNTEAFF.

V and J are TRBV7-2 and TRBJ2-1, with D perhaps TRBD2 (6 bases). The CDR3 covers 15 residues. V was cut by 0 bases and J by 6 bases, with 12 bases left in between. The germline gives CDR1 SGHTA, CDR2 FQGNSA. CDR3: CASSLAGGAGNEQFF. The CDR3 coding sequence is TGTGCCAGCAGCTTAGCGGGAGGCGCCGGCAATGAGCAGTTCTTC.

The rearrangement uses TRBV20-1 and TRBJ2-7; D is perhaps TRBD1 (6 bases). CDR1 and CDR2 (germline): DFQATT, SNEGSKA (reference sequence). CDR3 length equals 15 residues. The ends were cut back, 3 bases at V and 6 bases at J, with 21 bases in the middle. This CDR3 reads CSASSGTLGMSEQYF. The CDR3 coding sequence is TGCAGTGCTAGTTCTGGGACATTAGGTATGAGCGAGCAGTACTTC.

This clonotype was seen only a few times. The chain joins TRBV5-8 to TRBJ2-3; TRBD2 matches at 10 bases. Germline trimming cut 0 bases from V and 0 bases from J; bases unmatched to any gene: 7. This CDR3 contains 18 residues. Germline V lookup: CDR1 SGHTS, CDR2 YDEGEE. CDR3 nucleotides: TGTGCCAGCAGCTTGGCCCTGGCTAGCGGGAGCAGCACAGATACGCAGTATTTT. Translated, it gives CASSLALASGSSTDTQYF.